This TCR beta chain is from a study of T cells in Graves' hyperthyroidism and ophthalmopathy. General study results and limits: With a median lead of about 6.9 months before onset, the model predicted ophthalmopathy.

This clonotype has at least ten counts. The antigen remains unidentified. Germline-derived CDR1 and CDR2 are DFQATT and SNEGSKA (reference sequence). V was clipped by 0 bases and J by 4 bases, with 9 bases between them. There are 13 residues in the CDR3. It was RNA transcripts that yielded the amplified TCR beta CDR3 regions. A set of HTBI primers served as the primers for a first-round RT-PCR of the TCR CDR3. TCRdb re-called the multiplex PCR reads through MiXCR, storing one row per CDR3 protein. This repertoire shows around 580,000 distinct CDR3 sequences, over 15% found once; its top ten account for approximately 20%.

The sequence was collected from a woman aged 18-29 years with Graves' hyperthyroidism. Sequenced input: blood. The chain employs TRBV20-1 and TRBJ1-2; D unresolved. The DNA of the CDR3 is TGCAGTGCTAGAGATCCTGGAATCTATGGCTACACCTTC. Encoded protein: CSARDPGIYGYTF.